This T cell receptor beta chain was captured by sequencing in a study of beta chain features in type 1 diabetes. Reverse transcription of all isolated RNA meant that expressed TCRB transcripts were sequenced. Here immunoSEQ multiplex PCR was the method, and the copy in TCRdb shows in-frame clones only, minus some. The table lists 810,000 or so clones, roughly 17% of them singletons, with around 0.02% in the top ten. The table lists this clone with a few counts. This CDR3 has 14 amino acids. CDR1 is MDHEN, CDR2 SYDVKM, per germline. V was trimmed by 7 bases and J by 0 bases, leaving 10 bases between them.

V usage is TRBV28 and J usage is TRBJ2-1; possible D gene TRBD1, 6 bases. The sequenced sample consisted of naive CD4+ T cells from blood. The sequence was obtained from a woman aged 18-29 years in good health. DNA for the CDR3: TGTGCCAGCAAGAGCAGGGGCTCCTACAATGAGCAGTTCTTC. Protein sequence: CASKSRGSYNEQFF.